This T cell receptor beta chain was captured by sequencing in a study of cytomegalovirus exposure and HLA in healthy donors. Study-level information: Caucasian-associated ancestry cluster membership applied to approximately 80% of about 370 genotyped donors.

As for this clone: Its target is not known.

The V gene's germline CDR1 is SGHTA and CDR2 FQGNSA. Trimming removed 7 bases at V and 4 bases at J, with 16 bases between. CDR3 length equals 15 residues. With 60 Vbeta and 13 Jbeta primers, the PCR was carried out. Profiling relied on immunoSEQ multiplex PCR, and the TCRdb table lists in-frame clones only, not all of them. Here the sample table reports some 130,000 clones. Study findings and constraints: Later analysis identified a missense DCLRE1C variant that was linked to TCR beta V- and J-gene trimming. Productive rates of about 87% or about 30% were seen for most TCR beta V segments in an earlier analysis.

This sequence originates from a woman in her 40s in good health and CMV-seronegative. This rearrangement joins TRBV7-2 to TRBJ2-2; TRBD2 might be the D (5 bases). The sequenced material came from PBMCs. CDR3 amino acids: CASTVLRRSTGELFF. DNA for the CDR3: TGTGCCAGCACCGTCCTCAGGAGGAGCACCGGGGAGCTGTTTTTT.